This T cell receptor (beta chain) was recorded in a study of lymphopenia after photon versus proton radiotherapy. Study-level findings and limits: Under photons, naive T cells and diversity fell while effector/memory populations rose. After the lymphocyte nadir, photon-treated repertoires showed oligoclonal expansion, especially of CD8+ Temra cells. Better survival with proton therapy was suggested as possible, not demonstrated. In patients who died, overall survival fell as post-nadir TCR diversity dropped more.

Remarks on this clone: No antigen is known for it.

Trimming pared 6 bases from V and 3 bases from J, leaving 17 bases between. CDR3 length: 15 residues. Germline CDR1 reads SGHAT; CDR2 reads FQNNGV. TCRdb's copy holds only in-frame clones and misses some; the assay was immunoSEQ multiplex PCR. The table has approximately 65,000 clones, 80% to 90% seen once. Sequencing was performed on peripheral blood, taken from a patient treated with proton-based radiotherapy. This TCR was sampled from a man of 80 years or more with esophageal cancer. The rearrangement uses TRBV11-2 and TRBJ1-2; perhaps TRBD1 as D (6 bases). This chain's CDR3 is CASRDRGATHYGYTF. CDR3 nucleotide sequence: TGTGCCAGCAGGGATAGGGGGGCAACGCACTATGGCTACACCTTC.